The T cell receptor (beta chain) described here comes from a study of shared clonotypes between healthy human individuals. Whole-study context: Donor ages ranged 18 to 49 years: a couple of women, a few men. Per donor, CD8 memory used one plate, CD8 naive used two, CD4 memory used three and CD4 naive used three.

Both subsets, CD45RA+ naive and CD45RA-negative memory, were split from the CD4+ cells. Assay: immunoSEQ multiplex PCR; the TCRdb copy retains only in-frame clones and omits some. The sample has 850,000 to 1,200,000 clones, roughly 80% seen once. Sequencing was done on a sample of memory CD4+ T cells sorted from blood. The subset is: CD45RA-negative fraction. The source of this sequence is a man younger than 30 in good health.

The DNA of the CDR3 is TGTGCCAGCAGGCACCAAGAGACCCAGTACTTC. Translated, it gives CASRHQETQYF. The chain has TRBV6-1 and TRBJ2-5; D uncertain. This CDR3 has 11 amino acids. Germline V gene data show CDR1 as MNHNS and CDR2 as SASEGT. V was shortened by 6 bases and J by 0 bases, with 2 bases between the two germline ends.